A single sample is the source of the 25 T cell receptor beta chains below, sequenced in a study of T cells in Graves' hyperthyroidism and ophthalmopathy. Template material for amplifying TCR beta CDR3 regions consisted of RNA transcripts. A first-round RT-PCR of the TCR CDR3 used the HTBI primer set. MiXCR, run by TCRdb on the multiplex PCR reads, gives a single entry per CDR3 protein. Here the sample spans about 480,000 distinct CDR3 sequences, over 13% being singletons. Specimen: blood. The origin of the receptors is a young woman with Graves' hyperthyroidism.

The V gene is TRBV27, the J gene TRBJ1-2; possible D gene TRBD1, 6 bases. V was trimmed by 2 bases and J by 3 bases, leaving 13 bases between them. The CDR3 sequence is 15 residues long. Germline V gene sequence: CDR1 MNHEY, CDR2 SMNVEV (reference sequence). Here the CDR3 reads CASSLKGGAHYGYTF. The CDR3 nucleotides read TGTGCCAGCAGTTTAAAGGGGGGCGCGCACTATGGCTACACCTTC.

There are many counts of this clonotype. The rearrangement joins TRBV12-3 or TRBV12-4 to TRBJ1-2, with D tentatively TRBD1 (6 bases). Trimming cost V 5 bases and J 2 bases, with 18 bases left between them. This CDR3 spans 16 amino acids. CDR3 amino acids: CASSTSAGTLNYGYTF. The CDR3 DNA reads as TGTGCCAGCAGTACGTCTGCCGGGACACTGAACTATGGCTACACCTTC.

On this clonotype itself: A read error is possible here, since a much larger clone lies one base away. The J gene is TRBJ1-2, the V gene TRBV7-2; D may be TRBD1 (5 bases). The CDR3 is made up of 15 amino acids. Germline values: CDR1 SGHTA, CDR2 FQGNSA. The CDR3 nucleotides are TGTGCCAGCAGCAGACAGAAGGGGTCCCCCTATGGCTGCACCTTC. Translating it yields CASSRQKGSPYGCTF.

This clonotype was detected many times. The gene calls are TRBV12-3 or TRBV12-4 and TRBJ1-2; 7 nucleotides match TRBD1. Trimming cost V 10 bases and J 1 base; bases outside gene matches: 12. The CDR3 sequence is 15 residues long. The CDR3 region is CAIPVYRGVNYGYTF. The DNA for the CDR3 is TGTGCCATTCCTGTCTACAGGGGCGTTAACTATGGCTACACCTTC.

This clonotype has a count of ten or more. The chain links TRBV20-1 to TRBJ2-1, with a tentative D call TRBD1 (6 bases). The CDR3 sequence is 16 residues long. Trimming left V 1 base short and J 5 bases short, with 18 bases between. Germline CDR1 and CDR2: DFQATT and SNEGSKA (reference sequence). The CDR3 here is CSARVITGNPDNEQFF. CDR3 bases: TGCAGTGCTAGAGTCATCACAGGGAATCCTGACAATGAGCAGTTCTTC.

This clonotype was detected ten times or more. V is TRBV5-1 and J is TRBJ1-1; 10 nucleotides agree with TRBD1. Losses at the gene ends were 7 bases for V and 11 bases for J; bases not matched to a gene: 14. The CDR3 spans 14 residues. Germline CDR1 is SGHRS and CDR2 is YFSETQ. The CDR3 nucleotides are TGCGCCAGCGGAGACACTTCGGGACAGGGGTATGCTTTCTTT. This encodes CASGDTSGQGYAFF.

The table lists this clonotype with many counts. This chain links TRBV2 with TRBJ1-2, with D perhaps matching TRBD1 (5 bases). Trimming took off 8 bases at V and 3 bases at J, with 10 bases between the two ends. Germline V lookup: CDR1 SNHLY, CDR2 FYNNEI. The CDR3 is 12 residues long. As DNA, the CDR3 is TGTGCCAGCGCGCAGGGAGACTATGGCTACACCTTC. Translating it yields CASAQGDYGYTF.

The rearrangement uses TRBV5-1 and TRBJ1-4; the match to TRBD1 covers 8 bases. Germline trimming cut 1 base from V and 12 bases from J; bases unmatched to any gene: 8. This CDR3 is built from 14 residues. Germline lookup yields CDR1 SGHRS and CDR2 YFSETQ. The CDR3 here is CASSLQGAEVELFF. DNA of the CDR3: TGCGCCAGCAGCTTGCAGGGGGCGGAGGTTGAACTGTTTTTT.

The rearrangement joins TRBV15 to TRBJ1-5; a weak D match, TRBD1 (5 bases). Between the trimmed V and J ends, which lost 4 bases and 0 bases, there was a span of 13 bases. CDR1 is LNHNV and CDR2 is YYDKDF in the germline V gene (reference sequence). CDR3 size: 16 residues. The DNA of the CDR3 is TGTGCCACCAGCACCGACGACAGCCATAGCAATCAGCCCCAGCATTTT. As protein: CATSTDDSHSNQPQHF. Combining the CDR3 with reference TRBV15 and TRBJ1-5 gives the whole variable domain DAMVIQNPRYQVTQFGKPVTLSCSQTLNHNVMYWYQQKSSQAPKLLFHYYDKDFNNEADTPDNFQSRRPNTSFCFLDIRSPGLGDTAMYLCATSTDDSHSNQPQHFGDGTRLSIL.

This clonotype was found many times. This chain links TRBV7-8 with TRBJ1-2, with D tentatively TRBD1 (5 bases). Germline CDR1 and CDR2: SGHVS and FQNEAQ. This CDR3 region has 14 residues. V lost 4 bases and J lost 8, with 17 bases in between. The CDR3 spells CASSSGTGVPGYTF. The CDR3 bases are TGTGCCAGCAGCTCCGGGACCGGAGTCCCGGGCTACACCTTC.

Remarks on this clonotype: A much larger clone differs by one base, so this may be a read error. The chain links TRBV6-1 to TRBJ1-1; 9 nucleotides line up with TRBD1. The V gene's germline CDR1 is MNHNS and CDR2 SASEGT. The CDR3 covers 15 residues. The CDR3 loop reads CAISRQGEADTEALF. The CDR3 DNA reads TGTGCCATCAGTAGACAGGGGGAAGCGGACACTGAAGCTCTCTTT.

As to this clonotype: A read error may produce the germline difference seen at one junction end. The chain is built from TRBV19 and TRBJ1-2; 9 positions agree with TRBD1. Germline values: CDR1 LNHDA, CDR2 SQIVND (reference sequence). There are 14 residues in the CDR3. Here the CDR3 reads CDSRQRDRDYGYTF. The CDR3 coding sequence is TGTGACAGTAGGCAACGGGACAGGGACTATGGCTACACCTTC.

This clonotype showed up many times. The chain carries TRBV18 and TRBJ1-1, with D uncertain. This CDR3 has 15 residues. The germline V and J ends were trimmed by 6 bases and 0 bases, with 14 bases remaining between them. CDR1 is KGHSH and CDR2 is LQKENI in the germline V gene. CDR3 loop: CASSLGQRVNTEAFF. The CDR3 bases are TGTGCCAGCTCCCTTGGCCAGAGGGTGAACACTGAAGCTTTCTTT.

The V and J genes are TRBV20-1 and TRBJ1-2; D gene uncertain. Germline CDR1 is DFQATT and CDR2 is SNEGSKA (reference sequence). The CDR3 totals 17 residues. V gave up 3 bases and J gave up 0 bases, with 20 bases separating them. This CDR3 is CSARSNEWEPSNYGYTF. For the CDR3, the DNA is TGCAGTGCTAGGAGCAATGAGTGGGAGCCCTCTAACTATGGCTACACCTTC.

This clonotype was observed at least ten times. This sequence joins TRBV5-1 and TRBJ2-1; D gene unclear. Germline values: CDR1 SGHRS, CDR2 YFSETQ. The CDR3 sequence is 13 residues long. Trimming took 0 bases from V and 4 from J, leaving 5 bases between them. In DNA form, the CDR3 reads TGCGCCAGCAGCTTGGGCGAGTACAATGAGCAGTTCTTC. This sequence encodes CASSLGEYNEQFF.

This clonotype came up many times. V and J are TRBV30 and TRBJ1-1; D may be TRBD1 (5 bases). V lost 1 base and J 6 bases, leaving 9 bases between the germline ends. CDR1 is GTSNPN and CDR2 is SVGIG in the germline V gene (reference sequence). There are 12 residues in the CDR3. In DNA, the CDR3 is TGTGCCTGGAGTGCTCTGGGGGCTGAAGCTTTCTTT. Amino acid sequence: CAWSALGAEAFF.

In its sample, this clonotype was seen many times. V is TRBV15 and J is TRBJ1-4, with no clear D. The CDR3 spans 15 residues. V lost 0 bases, J lost 5 bases, and 10 bases lay in between. Germline lookup yields CDR1 LNHNV and CDR2 YYDKDF (reference sequence). The CDR3 DNA reads TGTGCCACCAGCAGAGATAATATTAACAATGAAAAACTGTTTTTT. Translating it yields CATSRDNINNEKLFF.

This chain links TRBV11-2 with TRBJ2-1; 12 bases match TRBD1. Per the germline V gene, CDR1 is SGHAT and CDR2 is FQNNGV. The CDR3 loop spans 14 amino acids. With 3 bases clipped from V and 9 bases from J, the junction kept 3 bases outside the gene matches. CDR3 residues: CASSLGQGAIEQFF. CDR3 DNA: TGTGCCAGCAGCTTGGGACAGGGGGCTATTGAGCAGTTCTTC.

This clonotype was seen a handful of times. The chain recombines TRBV5-1 with TRBJ2-2; maybe TRBD2 (6 bases). V gave up 1 base and J gave up 5 bases, with 15 bases separating them. CDR1 and CDR2 from the germline V gene are SGHRS and YFSETQ. This CDR3 comprises 16 residues. The CDR3 sequence is CASSLRSTRDTGELFF. DNA for the CDR3: TGCGCCAGCAGCTTGAGGTCGACTAGAGATACCGGGGAGCTGTTTTTT.

At least ten counts were recorded for this clonotype. In nucleotides, the CDR3 is TGTGCCAGCAGCTTAATCCACAATGAGCAGTTCTTC. Its protein product is CASSLIHNEQFF. The V and J genes are TRBV11-3 and TRBJ2-1; D gene uncertain. Germline V CDR1 and CDR2: SGHNT, YENEEA. The CDR3 has 12 residues. V dropped 2 bases and J dropped 5 bases, with 4 bases sitting between them.

This clonotype has only a few counts. Here the CDR3 DNA reads TGTGCCAGCAGCCAAGTTGGGGGGGGAAGCGCGAGGCGGAGGAATGAGCAGTTCTTC. Translation: CASSQVGGGSARRRNEQFF. The genes are TRBV3-1 and TRBJ2-1; 7 bases map to TRBD2. CDR3 length: 19 amino acids. The germline V gene encodes CDR1 LGHDT and CDR2 YNNKEL (reference sequence). The V gene end was trimmed by 1 base and the J gene end by 7 bases; junction bases not matched to a gene: 19.

The sample holds a few counts of this clonotype. V and J are TRBV7-6 and TRBJ2-5, with D possibly called TRBD1 or TRBD2 (6 bases each). Germline lookup yields CDR1 SGHVS and CDR2 FNYEAQ. This CDR3 is built from 19 residues. Trimming took 1 base from V and 0 from J, leaving 21 bases between them. CDR3 protein: CASSLGIRPRGENQETQYF. CDR3 in DNA: TGTGCCAGCAGCTTAGGGATCCGGCCAAGGGGGGAAAACCAAGAGACCCAGTACTTC. Full variable domain (missing parts from reference TRBV7-6 and TRBJ2-5): GAGVSQSPRYKVTKRGQDVALRCDPISGHVSLYWYRQALGQGPEFLTYFNYEAQQDKSGLPNDRFSAERPEGSISTLTIQRTEQRDSAMYRCASSLGIRPRGENQETQYFGPGTRLLVL.

This clonotype has a handful of counts. The junction does not match germline at one end; this may be a read error. This sequence joins TRBV12-3 or TRBV12-4 and TRBJ2-1, with TRBD2 matching over 9 bases. The CDR3 runs 14 residues. CDR3 DNA sequence: TGTGCCGGCAGTGAGTCTAGCGGGATCGATGAGCAGTTCTTC. Its translation: CAGSESSGIDEQFF.

This clonotype was detected many times. The gene calls are TRBV3-1 and TRBJ1-1; the D is unclear. The CDR3 is 13 residues long. Germline values: CDR1 LGHDT, CDR2 YNNKEL (reference sequence). Trimming stripped 3 bases from V and 5 bases from J, with 10 bases between. CDR3 residues: CASSQRRLTEAFF. The CDR3 DNA reads TGTGCCAGCAGCCAGCGCAGGTTAACTGAAGCTTTCTTT.

This clonotype was detected ten times or more. A junction end diverges from the germline sequence, so it may reflect a read error. The V call is TRBV20-1, the J call TRBJ2-1, with 10 bases fitting TRBD1. This CDR3 region has 15 residues. Germline values: CDR1 DFQATT, CDR2 SNEGSKA (reference sequence). The CDR3 loop is CSPRRWDRGHNEQFF. Written as DNA, the CDR3 is TGCAGTCCTAGGAGGTGGGACAGGGGACACAATGAGCAGTTCTTC.